A single sample is the source of the 17 T cell receptor beta chains below, sequenced in a study of T cells expressing NK-cell markers. For each CDR3 protein, TCRdb gives one entry from its re-call of the 5' RACE reads, without DNA. This table lists roughly 430,000 distinct CDR3 sequences. Sequenced input: blood T cells: a sorted CD56 or NKG2C T cell subset, CD4+ or CD8+ T cells, or bulk PBMC T cells (not recorded which). These receptors were obtained from a woman between 18 and 70 years old in good health.

The chain joins TRBV5-1 to TRBJ2-7; TCRdb reports TRBD1, a call that lacks DNA to check it against. Germline V gene data show CDR1 as SGHRS and CDR2 as YFSETQ. The CDR3 covers 15 residues. CDR3 amino acids: CASSLGTGATYEQYF.

This chain joins TRBV7-8 and TRBJ2-5. Per germline, CDR1 SGHVS and CDR2 FQNEAQ. The CDR3 is 12 amino acids. CDR3 sequence: CASSRLEETQYF.

The V and J genes are TRBV9 and TRBJ2-2; TCRdb indicates TRBD1, and absent DNA this call remains unverified. The CDR3 contains 16 residues. Per germline, CDR1 SGDLS and CDR2 YYNGEE. This chain's CDR3 is CASSEKGQTNTGELFF.

The genes are TRBV12-3 or TRBV12-4 and TRBJ1-6; the TRBD1 assignment by TCRdb is unverifiable without DNA. The CDR3 is 14 residues long. CDR3 amino acids: CASSQGQYNSPLHF.

The chain combines TRBV27 with TRBJ2-4. CDR3 size: 14 residues. The germline CDR1 and CDR2 sequences are MNHEY and SMNVEV (reference sequence). CDR3 residues: CASSFRGAKNIQYF.

The chain joins TRBV7-3 to TRBJ2-3; TCRdb names TRBD2, which stays unverified in the absence of DNA. The germline V gene has CDR1 SGHTA and CDR2 FQGTGA. This CDR3 comprises 17 residues. The CDR3 loop reads CASSSPLGLAGPDTQYF.

The chain has TRBV9 and TRBJ1-1. CDR3 length equals 14 residues. Per the germline V gene, CDR1 is SGDLS and CDR2 is YYNGEE. The CDR3 here is CASSVAPDNTEAFF. The whole variable domain, remainder taken from reference TRBV9 and TRBJ1-1, is DSGVTQTPKHLITATGQRVTLRCSPRSGDLSVYWYQQSLDQGLQFLIQYYNGEERAKGNILERFSAQQFPDLHSELNLSSLELGDSALYFCASSVAPDNTEAFFGQGTRLTVV.

The rearrangement uses TRBV7-9 and TRBJ1-5; the TCRdb D gene call, TRBD1, has no DNA to confirm it. Germline V gene lookup returns CDR1 SEHNR and CDR2 FQNEAQ (reference sequence). The CDR3 runs to 14 residues. CDR3 loop: CASSSRDTNQPQHF.

This chain joins TRBV19 and TRBJ2-5; TCRdb names TRBD1, which stays unverified in the absence of DNA. CDR1 is LNHDA, CDR2 SQIVND, per germline (reference sequence). The CDR3 is made up of 14 amino acids. The CDR3 here is CASSITRGQETQYF. Using reference TRBV19 and TRBJ2-5 for the parts outside the CDR3, the full variable domain is DGGITQSPKYLFRKEGQNVTLSCEQNLNHDAMYWYRQDPGQGLRLIYYSQIVNDFQKGDIAEGYSVSREKKESFPLTVTSAQKNPTAFYLCASSITRGQETQYFGPGTRLLVL.

V and J are TRBV5-1 and TRBJ2-7. Germline CDR1 reads SGHRS; CDR2 reads YFSETQ. The CDR3 loop spans 14 amino acids. The CDR3 loop is CASSSTRSSYEQYF. Together with reference TRBV5-1 and TRBJ2-7, the CDR3 gives the full variable domain: KAGVTQTPRYLIKTRGQQVTLSCSPISGHRSVSWYQQTPGQGLQFLFEYFSETQRNKGNFPGRFSGRQFSNSRSEMNVSTLELGDSALYLCASSSTRSSYEQYFGPGTRLTVT.

The V gene is TRBV10-3, the J gene TRBJ2-6; without DNA, the TCRdb call of TRBD1 cannot be checked. This CDR3 is built from 16 residues. The germline CDR1 and CDR2 sequences are ENHRY and SYGVKD. This CDR3 reads CAINDRGATGANVLTF.

The chain combines TRBV7-9 with TRBJ2-5; the TCRdb call, TRBD1, lacks DNA for checking. This CDR3 contains 17 residues. CDR1 and CDR2 from the germline V gene are SEHNR and FQNEAQ (reference sequence). The CDR3 sequence is CASSLAVLTGAQETQYF. Using reference TRBV7-9 and TRBJ2-5 for the parts outside the CDR3, the full variable domain is DTGVSQNPRHKITKRGQNVTFRCDPISEHNRLYWYRQTLGQGPEFLTYFQNEAQLEKSRLLSDRFSAERPKGSFSTLEIQRTEQGDSAMYLCASSLAVLTGAQETQYFGPGTRLLVL.

The chain has TRBV7-3 and TRBJ2-1; the TCRdb call, TRBD2, lacks DNA for checking. Looked up from germline, CDR1 is SGHTA and CDR2 is FQGTGA. This CDR3 spans 16 amino acids. CDR3 in amino acids: CASSLASGGRYNEQFF.

The gene calls are TRBV29-1 and TRBJ2-4; the TCRdb call, TRBD1, lacks DNA for checking. The germline gives CDR1 SQVTM, CDR2 ANQGSEA. The CDR3 totals 13 residues. CDR3 loop: CSVEEGVANIQYF.

The chain combines TRBV10-3 with TRBJ1-1; TCRdb's assignment of TRBD1 cannot be checked, as there is no DNA. The CDR3 is 13 residues long. Germline CDR1 ENHRY, CDR2 SYGVKD. Here the CDR3 reads CAVTDRVDTEAFF.

The genes are TRBV12-3 or TRBV12-4 and TRBJ2-1; TCRdb names TRBD1, which stays unverified in the absence of DNA. The CDR3 is 15 residues long. The CDR3 protein is CASSLRDTLSNEQFF.

The V and J genes are TRBV6-1 and TRBJ2-6. Germline CDR1 and CDR2: MNHNS and SASEGT. There are 16 residues in the CDR3. CDR3 amino acids: CASSQARSRGANVLTF.